This T cell receptor beta chain emerged from a study of shared clonotypes between healthy human individuals. In the original processing: Owing to the provision of junction-only sequences devoid of quality scores by immunoSEQ, filtering differed. The protocol was immunoSEQ multiplex PCR, while the TCRdb copy is restricted to in-frame clones and leaves out a portion. Clone size and the V and J calls come from that table; the DNA yielded D and trimming. The sample has about 360,000 clones, 70% to 75% seen once. Notes on the study in general: All-four-donor shared clonotypes had higher generation probabilities than non-shared clonotypes did. About 5.2% was the fraction of naive CD4 clonotypes found shared across four donors.

On this clone itself: What it recognizes is unknown.

The split of CD4+ cells yielded CD45RA+ naive and CD45RA-negative memory subsets. The CDR3 has 22 residues. Trimming took 1 base from V and 0 from J; bases not matched to a gene: 20. CDR1 is SQVTM and CDR2 is ANQGSEA in the germline V gene. The chain combines TRBV29-1 with TRBJ2-2, with 10 bases identical to TRBD2. The source is a man younger than 40 in good health. Sample: memory CD4+ T cells sorted from blood. The subset was: CD45RA-negative fraction. The CDR3 nucleotides are TGCAGCGTTGAAGTAAGAAACCCCTCTCCCCCAGCGGGAGGGCCGAACACCGGGGAGCTGTTTTTT. Translated: CSVEVRNPSPPAGGPNTGELFF.